This T cell receptor (beta chain) was recorded in a study of T cells in localized non-small cell lung cancer. Broader study findings: Higher blood T cell density tracked longer overall survival. It remains possible that heterogeneity exists, since only one tumor region was sequenced. Adjacent lung exhibited a median of about 50 among the 100 most abundant tumor clones. Clonality of T cells reached its maximum in uninvolved adjacent lung, surpassing tumor.

For this clone: Its antigen is not identified.

Assay: immunoSEQ multiplex PCR; the TCRdb copy retains only in-frame clones and omits some. The sample carries 8,500 or so clones, 50% to 60% recorded once. The TCR sequence derives from a male donor older than 55 with stage I squamous cell lung carcinoma. The starting material was lymph node tissue, obtained before any cancer treatment.

For the CDR3, the DNA is TGCAGCGTTGCCCCACAAGATGACACTGAAGCTTTCTTT. This sequence encodes CSVAPQDDTEAFF. V and J are TRBV29-1 and TRBJ1-1, with D unclear. The V gene's germline CDR1 is SQVTM and CDR2 ANQGSEA. With 4 bases removed from V and 3 bases from J, the gap between germline ends came to 12 bases. The CDR3 consists of 13 residues.